This T cell receptor beta chain was profiled in a study of shared clonotypes between healthy human individuals. Notes on the study in general: Shared clonotypes: approximately 5.3% naive CD4, under 4% naive CD8, 2.3% memory CD4, approximately 0.41% memory CD8.

CDR3 length equals 14 residues. Trimming pared 1 base from V and 4 bases from J, leaving 10 bases between. Germline-derived CDR1 and CDR2 are LGHNA and YSLEER. CD4+ cells yielded CD45RA+ naive and CD45RA-negative memory subsets. To note about this clone: The target antigen is unknown.

Clones were read by immunoSEQ multiplex PCR, and TCRdb kept only the in-frame ones, dropping some. The table has 2 million to 2.5 million clones, approximately 95% seen once. The V gene is TRBV4-3, the J gene TRBJ1-2; D might be TRBD1 (6 bases). Sequencing used naive CD4+ T cells sorted from blood. Noted subset: CD45RA+ positively selected. This receptor was taken from a man younger than 30 in good health. Written as DNA, the CDR3 is TGCGCCAGCAGCCAAGGGCAGGGGAGCTATGGCTACACCTTC. Its protein is CASSQGQGSYGYTF.